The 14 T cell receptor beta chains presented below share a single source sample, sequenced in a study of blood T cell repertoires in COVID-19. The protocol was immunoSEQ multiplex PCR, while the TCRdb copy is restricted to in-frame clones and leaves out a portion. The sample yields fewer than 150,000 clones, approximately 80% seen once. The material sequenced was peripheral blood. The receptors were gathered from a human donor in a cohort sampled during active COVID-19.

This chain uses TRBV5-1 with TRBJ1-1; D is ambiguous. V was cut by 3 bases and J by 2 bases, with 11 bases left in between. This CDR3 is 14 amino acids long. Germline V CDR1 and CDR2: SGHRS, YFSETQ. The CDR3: CASSSEVRNTEAFF. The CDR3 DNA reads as TGCGCCAGCAGCTCCGAGGTGAGAAACACTGAAGCTTTCTTT.

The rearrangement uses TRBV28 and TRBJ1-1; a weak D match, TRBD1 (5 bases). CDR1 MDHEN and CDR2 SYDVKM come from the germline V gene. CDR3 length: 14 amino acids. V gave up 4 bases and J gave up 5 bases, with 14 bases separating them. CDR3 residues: CASSSIGGWTEAFF. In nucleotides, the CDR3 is TGTGCCAGCAGTTCAATCGGGGGGTGGACTGAAGCTTTCTTT.

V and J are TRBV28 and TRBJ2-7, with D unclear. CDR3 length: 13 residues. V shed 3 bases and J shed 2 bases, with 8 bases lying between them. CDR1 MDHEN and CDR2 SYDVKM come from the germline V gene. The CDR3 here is CASSFSPTYEQYF. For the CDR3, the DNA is TGTGCCAGCAGTTTTAGTCCCACCTACGAGCAGTACTTC.

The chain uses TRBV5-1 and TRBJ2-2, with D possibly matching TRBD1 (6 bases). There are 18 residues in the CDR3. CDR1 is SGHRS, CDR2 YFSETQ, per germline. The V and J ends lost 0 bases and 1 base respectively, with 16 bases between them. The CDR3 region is CASSLEGSGEKNTGELFF. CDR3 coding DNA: TGCGCCAGCAGCTTGGAAGGGTCAGGGGAAAAGAACACCGGGGAGCTGTTTTTT.

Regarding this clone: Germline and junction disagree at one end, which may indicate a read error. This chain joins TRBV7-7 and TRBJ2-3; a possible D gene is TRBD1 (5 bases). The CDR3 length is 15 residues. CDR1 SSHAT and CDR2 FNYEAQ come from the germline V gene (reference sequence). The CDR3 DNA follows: TGTGCTAGCAGCTTGGTCGCAGGGCGCACAGATACGCAGTATTTT. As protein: CASSLVAGRTDTQYF.

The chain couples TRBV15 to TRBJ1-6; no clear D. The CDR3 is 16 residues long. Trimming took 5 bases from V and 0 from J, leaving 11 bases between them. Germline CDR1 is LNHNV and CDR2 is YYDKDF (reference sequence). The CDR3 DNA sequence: TGTGCCACCAGCGACGGAAGGAGCTCCTATAATTCACCCCTCCACTTT. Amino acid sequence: CATSDGRSSYNSPLHF.

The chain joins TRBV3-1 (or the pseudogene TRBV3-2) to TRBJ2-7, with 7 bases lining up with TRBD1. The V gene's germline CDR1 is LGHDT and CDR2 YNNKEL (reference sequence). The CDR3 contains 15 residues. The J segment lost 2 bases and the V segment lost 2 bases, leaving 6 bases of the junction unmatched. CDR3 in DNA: TGTGCCAGCAGCCAACCGGGACAGCGGACCTACGAGCAGTACTTC. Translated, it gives CASSQPGQRTYEQYF.

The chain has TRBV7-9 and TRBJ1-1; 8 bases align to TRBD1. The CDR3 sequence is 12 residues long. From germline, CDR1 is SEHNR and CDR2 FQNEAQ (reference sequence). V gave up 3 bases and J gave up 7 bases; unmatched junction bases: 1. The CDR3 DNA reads TGTGCCAGCAGCTTGGGACAGGATGAAGCTTTCTTT. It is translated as CASSLGQDEAFF.

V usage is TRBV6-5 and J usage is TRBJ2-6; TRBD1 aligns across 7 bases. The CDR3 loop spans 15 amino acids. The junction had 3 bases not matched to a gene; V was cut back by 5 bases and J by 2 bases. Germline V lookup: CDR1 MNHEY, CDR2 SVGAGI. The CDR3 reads CASSQQGTGANVLTF. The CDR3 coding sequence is TGTGCCAGCAGTCAACAGGGGACTGGGGCCAACGTCCTGACTTTC.

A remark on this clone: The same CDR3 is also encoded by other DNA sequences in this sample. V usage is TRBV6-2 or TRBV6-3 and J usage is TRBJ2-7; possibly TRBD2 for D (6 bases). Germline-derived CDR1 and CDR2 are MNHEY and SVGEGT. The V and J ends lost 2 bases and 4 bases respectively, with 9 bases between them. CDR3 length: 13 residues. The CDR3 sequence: CASSYPGTYEQYF. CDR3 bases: TGTGCCAGCAGTTACCCCGGGACTTACGAGCAGTACTTC.

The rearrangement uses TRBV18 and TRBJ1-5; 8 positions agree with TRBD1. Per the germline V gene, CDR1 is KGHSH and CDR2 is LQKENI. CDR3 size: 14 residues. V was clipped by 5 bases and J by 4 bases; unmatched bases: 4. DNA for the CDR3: TGTGCCAGCTCAGAACAGGGGGGTAATCAGCCCCAGCATTTT. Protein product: CASSEQGGNQPQHF.

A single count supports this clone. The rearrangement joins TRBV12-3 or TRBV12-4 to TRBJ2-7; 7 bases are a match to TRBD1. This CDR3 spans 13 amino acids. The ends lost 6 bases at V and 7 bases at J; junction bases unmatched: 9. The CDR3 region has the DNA TGTGCCAGCAGCCCTACAGGGGAACGGGAGCAGTACTTC. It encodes CASSPTGEREQYF.

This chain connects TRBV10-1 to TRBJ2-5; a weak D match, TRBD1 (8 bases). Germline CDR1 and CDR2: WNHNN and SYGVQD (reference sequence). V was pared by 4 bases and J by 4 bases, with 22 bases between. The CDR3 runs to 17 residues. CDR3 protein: CASSGEWTGRGGETQYF. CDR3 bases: TGCGCCAGCAGTGGGGAATGGACAGGGAGGGGAGGAGAGACCCAGTACTTC.

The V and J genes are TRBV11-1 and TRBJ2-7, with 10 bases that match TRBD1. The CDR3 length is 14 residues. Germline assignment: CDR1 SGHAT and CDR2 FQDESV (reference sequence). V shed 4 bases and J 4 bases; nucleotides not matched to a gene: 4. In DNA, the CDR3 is TGTGCCAGCAGCTCCCGGGACAGGGGTTACGAGCAGTACTTC. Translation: CASSSRDRGYEQYF.